The 18 T cell receptor beta chains presented below share a single source sample, sequenced in a study of shared clonotypes between healthy human individuals. Method: immunoSEQ multiplex PCR; TCRdb's copy keeps in-frame clones and lacks some. The data contain about 1.5 million clones, 98% of them singletons. Sequenced material: naive CD4+ T cells sorted from blood. Subset indicated: CD45RA+ positively selected. Source of these receptors: a man aged 25-45 years in good health.

The gene calls are TRBV5-1 and TRBJ1-4; the D gene is possibly TRBD1 (6 bases). The V gene's germline CDR1 is SGHRS and CDR2 YFSETQ. V was clipped by 0 bases and J by 7 bases, with 7 bases between them. The CDR3 has 13 amino acids. CDR3 loop: CASSLDRVEKLFF. In DNA, the CDR3 is TGCGCCAGCAGCTTGGACAGGGTTGAAAAACTGTTTTTT.

J is TRBJ1-5 and V is TRBV28; unclear D gene. Germline V gene data show CDR1 as MDHEN and CDR2 as SYDVKM. V shed 6 bases and J shed 1 base, with 10 bases lying between them. This CDR3 region has 14 residues. The CDR3, as DNA: TGTGCCAGCAGCCCAGACACGAGCAATCAGCCCCAGCATTTT. It encodes CASSPDTSNQPQHF.

As to this clone: In the same sample, other DNA sequences code for this CDR3. This chain links TRBV6-6 with TRBJ2-1; perhaps TRBD2 as D (5 bases). This CDR3 is 13 amino acids long. From germline, CDR1 is MNHNY and CDR2 SVGAGI (reference sequence). Trimming stripped 0 bases from V and 7 bases from J, with 7 bases between. CDR3 amino acids: CASSYSSGNEQFF. As DNA, the CDR3 is TGTGCCAGCAGTTACTCTTCGGGAAATGAGCAGTTCTTC.

V and J are TRBV19 and TRBJ2-1; 10 bases are a match to TRBD2. There are 15 residues in the CDR3. The V gene's germline CDR1 is LNHDA and CDR2 SQIVND (reference sequence). V gave up 9 bases and J gave up 9 bases; unmatched junction bases: 14. CDR3 residues: CASNQLAGTVGEQFF. Written as DNA, the CDR3 is TGTGCCAGCAATCAACTAGCGGGAACGGTTGGTGAGCAGTTCTTC.

This chain connects TRBV6-4 to TRBJ2-1; D is uncertain. V lost 3 bases to trimming and J lost 7 bases, with 13 bases between them. Germline V CDR1 and CDR2: MRHNA, SNTAGT. CDR3 length: 14 amino acids. CDR3 amino acids: CASSENGLLNEQFF. In DNA form, the CDR3 reads TGTGCCAGCAGTGAGAACGGCCTCCTAAATGAGCAGTTCTTC.

Of note for this clone: Other DNA sequences of this sample code for an identical CDR3. The chain couples TRBV25-1 to TRBJ2-4; D unclear. The V and J ends lost 1 base and 3 bases respectively, with 10 bases between them. CDR3 length: 15 residues. The germline V gene encodes CDR1 MGHDK and CDR2 SYGVNS. The CDR3 spells CASSELGGSKNIQYF. In DNA, the CDR3 is TGTGCCAGCAGTGAATTGGGCGGCAGCAAAAACATTCAGTACTTC.

Comment on this clone: The sample has other DNA sequences that encode this CDR3 too. V and J are TRBV5-1 and TRBJ1-1; the D is unclear. V lost 4 bases, J lost 0 bases, and 10 bases lay in between. The CDR3 is 14 amino acids. The V gene's germline CDR1 is SGHRS and CDR2 YFSETQ. In DNA, the CDR3 is TGCGCCAGCAGCCCGACCGGGCTGAACACTGAAGCTTTCTTT. Translation gives CASSPTGLNTEAFF.

The rearrangement joins TRBV18 to TRBJ1-1, with 7 bases identical to TRBD1. This CDR3 has 15 amino acids. Germline loops: CDR1 KGHSH, CDR2 LQKENI. V lost 3 bases and J lost 0; bases outside the gene matches: 4. CDR3 protein: CASSPGQKMNTEAFF. In DNA form, the CDR3 reads TGTGCCAGCTCACCGGGACAGAAAATGAACACTGAAGCTTTCTTT.

The V and J genes are TRBV9 and TRBJ2-1; 9 nucleotides line up with TRBD2. The ends lost 4 bases at V and 9 bases at J; junction bases unmatched: 8. Germline CDR1 and CDR2: SGDLS and YYNGEE. The CDR3 sequence is 14 residues long. The CDR3, as DNA: TGTGCCAGCAGCCGCATAGCGGGAGAAATTGAGCAGTTCTTC. Translated, it gives CASSRIAGEIEQFF. The full variable domain, completed using reference TRBV9 and TRBJ2-1, is DSGVTQTPKHLITATGQRVTLRCSPRSGDLSVYWYQQSLDQGLQFLIQYYNGEERAKGNILERFSAQQFPDLHSELNLSSLELGDSALYFCASSRIAGEIEQFFGPGTRLTVL.

The chain carries TRBV6-1 and TRBJ1-5; 8 bases line up with TRBD1. This CDR3 is built from 15 residues. The ends lost 6 bases at V and 3 bases at J; junction bases unmatched: 7. Germline V gene sequence: CDR1 MNHNS, CDR2 SASEGT. CDR3 sequence reads: CASRMGQAINQPQHF. CDR3 sequence (DNA): TGTGCCAGCAGAATGGGACAGGCAATCAATCAGCCCCAGCATTTT.

The chain employs TRBV5-4 and TRBJ2-5, with D possibly being TRBD1 (6 bases). The ends were cut back, 4 bases at V and 5 bases at J, with 18 bases in the middle. The CDR3 is 15 residues long. Germline V gene data show CDR1 as SGHNT and CDR2 as YYREEE (reference sequence). In DNA form, the CDR3 reads TGTGCCAGCAGCCGGGGAACAGGGAACTGGGAGACCCAGTACTTC. It translates to CASSRGTGNWETQYF.

The chain links TRBV5-4 to TRBJ1-1, with 7 bases matching TRBD1. The V segment lost 5 bases and the J segment 0 bases; nucleotides outside the gene matches: 7. Germline V CDR1 and CDR2: SGHNT, YYREEE (reference sequence). The CDR3 is 15 residues long. The CDR3 DNA reads TGTGCCAGCAGGCGACGGGACAGTTTGAACACTGAAGCTTTCTTT. It yields the protein CASRRRDSLNTEAFF. The entire variable domain, with the rest obtained from reference TRBV5-4 and TRBJ1-1, is as follows: ETGVTQSPTHLIKTRGQQVTLRCSSQSGHNTVSWYQQALGQGPQFIFQYYREEENGRGNFPPRFSGLQFPNYSSELNVNALELDDSALYLCASRRRDSLNTEAFFGQGTRLTVV.

The V gene is TRBV4-1, the J gene TRBJ2-3; D is unclear. The CDR3 has 15 amino acids. Germline CDR1 and CDR2: MGHRA and YSYEKL. Deletions cut 3 bases from V and 6 bases from J, with 16 bases between. DNA for the CDR3: TGCGCCAGCAGCCAGGCAGCCAGTCATCCGGATACGCAGTATTTT. Protein product: CASSQAASHPDTQYF.

The chain joins TRBV9 to TRBJ2-7; possible D gene TRBD1, 6 bases. V dropped 1 base and J dropped 4 bases, with 12 bases sitting between them. Per the germline V gene, CDR1 is SGDLS and CDR2 is YYNGEE. The CDR3 runs 14 residues. The chain's CDR3 is CASSVPVGAYEQYF. As DNA, the CDR3 is TGTGCCAGCAGCGTACCCGTGGGGGCTTACGAGCAGTACTTC.

A single count supports this clone. This sequence joins TRBV4-3 and TRBJ2-1, with a weak D call TRBD2 (6 bases). This CDR3 spans 16 amino acids. Germline CDR1 is LGHNA and CDR2 is YSLEER. Between the trimmed V and J ends, which lost 1 base and 3 bases, there was a span of 13 bases. In DNA form, the CDR3 reads TGCGCCAGCAGCCAAGGACTGGAGCGGGTCTACAATGAGCAGTTCTTC. This translates into CASSQGLERVYNEQFF.

The chain joins TRBV11-3 to TRBJ1-1; 8 bases map to TRBD1. Germline V gene data show CDR1 as SGHNT and CDR2 as YENEEA. After removal of 6 bases from V and 6 bases from J, the junction contained 9 bases not matched to a gene. This CDR3 has 14 amino acids. CDR3 bases: TGTGCCAGCAGTCTGACAGGGGTTGCCGCTGAAGCTTTCTTT. Translating it yields CASSLTGVAAEAFF.

As concerns this clone: Compared with germline, one end of the junction differs, possibly owing to a read error. The chain couples TRBV7-7 to TRBJ1-4; a weak D match, TRBD1 (5 bases). The CDR3 covers 15 residues. Germline CDR1 and CDR2: SSHAT and FNYEAQ (reference sequence). The CDR3 DNA follows: TGTGCTAGCAGCTTAGCTGACGGGAGGGGTGAAAAACTGTTTTTT. Translating gives CASSLADGRGEKLFF.

J is TRBJ1-3 and V is TRBV7-9; D not resolved. Deletions cut 1 base from V and 2 bases from J, with 9 bases between. The CDR3 runs to 15 residues. Germline CDR1 is SEHNR and CDR2 is FQNEAQ (reference sequence). The CDR3, as DNA: TGTGCCAGCAGCTTAGAGCGCGGCACTGGAAACACCATATATTTT. Translation gives CASSLERGTGNTIYF.